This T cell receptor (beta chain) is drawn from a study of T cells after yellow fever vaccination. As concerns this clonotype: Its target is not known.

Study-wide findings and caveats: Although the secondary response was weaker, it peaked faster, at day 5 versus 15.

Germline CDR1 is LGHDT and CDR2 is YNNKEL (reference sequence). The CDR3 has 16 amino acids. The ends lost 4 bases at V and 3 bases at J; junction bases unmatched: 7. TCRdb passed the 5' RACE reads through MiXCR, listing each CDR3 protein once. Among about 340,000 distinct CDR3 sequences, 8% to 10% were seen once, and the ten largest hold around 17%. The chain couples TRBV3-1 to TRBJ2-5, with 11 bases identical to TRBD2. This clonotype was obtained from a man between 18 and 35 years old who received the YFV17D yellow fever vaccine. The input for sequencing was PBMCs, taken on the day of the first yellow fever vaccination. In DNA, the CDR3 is TGTGCCAGCAGCCTCCCGGGACTAGCGGAAAAAGAGACCCAGTACTTC. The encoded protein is CASSLPGLAEKETQYF.